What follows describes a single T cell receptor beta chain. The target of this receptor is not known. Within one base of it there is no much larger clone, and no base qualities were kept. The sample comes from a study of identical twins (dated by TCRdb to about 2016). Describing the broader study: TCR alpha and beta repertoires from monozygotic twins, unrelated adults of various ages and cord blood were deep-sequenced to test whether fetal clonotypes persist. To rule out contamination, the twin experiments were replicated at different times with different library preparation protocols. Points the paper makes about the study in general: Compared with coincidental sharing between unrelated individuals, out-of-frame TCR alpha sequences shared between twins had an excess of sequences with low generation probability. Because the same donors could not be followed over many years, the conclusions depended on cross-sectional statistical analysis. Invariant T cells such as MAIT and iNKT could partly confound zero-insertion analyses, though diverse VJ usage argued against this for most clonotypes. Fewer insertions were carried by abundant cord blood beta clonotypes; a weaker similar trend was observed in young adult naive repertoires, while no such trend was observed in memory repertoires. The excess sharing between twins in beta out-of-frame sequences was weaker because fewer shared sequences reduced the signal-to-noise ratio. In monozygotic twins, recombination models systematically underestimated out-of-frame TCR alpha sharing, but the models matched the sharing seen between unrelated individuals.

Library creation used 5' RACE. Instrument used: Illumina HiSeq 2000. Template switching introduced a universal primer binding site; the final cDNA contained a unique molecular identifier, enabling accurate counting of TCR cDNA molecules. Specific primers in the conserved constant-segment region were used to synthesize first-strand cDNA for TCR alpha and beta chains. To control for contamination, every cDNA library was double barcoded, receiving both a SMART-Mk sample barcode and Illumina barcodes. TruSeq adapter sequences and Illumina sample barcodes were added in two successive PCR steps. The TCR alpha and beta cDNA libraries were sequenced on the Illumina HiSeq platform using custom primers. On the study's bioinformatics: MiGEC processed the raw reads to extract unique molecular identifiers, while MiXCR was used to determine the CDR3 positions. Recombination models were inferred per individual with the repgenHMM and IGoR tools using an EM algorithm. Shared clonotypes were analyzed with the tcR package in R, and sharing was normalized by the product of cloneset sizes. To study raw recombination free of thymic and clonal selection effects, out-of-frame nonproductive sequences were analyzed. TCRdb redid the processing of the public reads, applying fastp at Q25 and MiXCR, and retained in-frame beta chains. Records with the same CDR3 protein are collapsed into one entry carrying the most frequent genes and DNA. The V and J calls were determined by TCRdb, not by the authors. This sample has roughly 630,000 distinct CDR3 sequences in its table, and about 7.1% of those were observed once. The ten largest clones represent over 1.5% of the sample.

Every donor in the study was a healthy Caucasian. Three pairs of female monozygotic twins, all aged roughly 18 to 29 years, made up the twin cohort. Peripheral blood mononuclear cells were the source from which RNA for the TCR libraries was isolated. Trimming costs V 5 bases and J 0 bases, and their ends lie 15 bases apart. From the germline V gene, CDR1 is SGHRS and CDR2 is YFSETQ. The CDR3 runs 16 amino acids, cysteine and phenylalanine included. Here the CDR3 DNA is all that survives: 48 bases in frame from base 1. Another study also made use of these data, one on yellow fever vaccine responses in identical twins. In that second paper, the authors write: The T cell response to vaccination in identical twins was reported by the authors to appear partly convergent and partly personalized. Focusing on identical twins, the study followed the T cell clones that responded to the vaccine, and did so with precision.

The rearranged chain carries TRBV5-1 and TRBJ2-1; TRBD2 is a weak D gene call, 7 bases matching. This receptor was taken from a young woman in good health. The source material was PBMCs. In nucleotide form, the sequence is TGCGCCAGCAGTGGGGGGGCCCGGAGCTCCTACAATGAGCAGTTCTTC. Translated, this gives CASSGGARSSYNEQFF.